The 20 T cell receptor beta chains below come from one sample, sequenced in a study of identical twins. TCRdb independently ran MiXCR on the 5' RACE reads; one entry per CDR3 protein. The data hold 600,000 to 850,000 distinct CDR3 sequences, with about 20% observed a single time. The same specimen was also included in a second study, on T cells expressing NK-cell markers.

The sample was PBMCs. Source of these receptors: a woman aged 18-35 years in good health.

This clonotype was counted at least ten times. This chain uses TRBV20-1 with TRBJ2-1; D not resolved. The CDR3 extends over 11 amino acids. V was trimmed by 6 bases and J by 8 bases, leaving 11 bases between them. Germline values: CDR1 DFQATT, CDR2 SNEGSKA (reference sequence). The CDR3 DNA follows: TGCAGTGCCAAGACTTACCATGAGCAGTTCTTC. Translating gives CSAKTYHEQFF.

This clonotype was recorded a few times. The V and J genes are TRBV12-3 or TRBV12-4 and TRBJ2-3, with D perhaps TRBD2 (6 bases). The CDR3 sequence is 13 residues long. Trimming shortened V by 6 bases and J by 8 bases, and 15 bases separated the two germline ends. The CDR3, as DNA: TGTGCCAGCAGCCTCGGGACTGCGGGTACGCAGTATTTT. Protein sequence: CASSLGTAGTQYF.

This clonotype was seen more than once but under ten times. This chain links TRBV2 with TRBJ2-1; 8 bases agree with TRBD2. The V gene end was trimmed by 7 bases and the J gene end by 6 bases; junction bases not matched to a gene: 14. CDR1 SNHLY and CDR2 FYNNEI come from the germline V gene. CDR3 length: 16 amino acids. The CDR3 sequence: CASKSTPGGGLNEQFF. The CDR3 DNA reads TGTGCCAGCAAGAGTACTCCGGGGGGGGGCCTCAATGAGCAGTTCTTC.

This sequence joins TRBV12-3 or TRBV12-4 and TRBJ1-1, with TRBD1 identical over 8 bases. The CDR3 covers 15 residues. Trimming removed 1 base from V and 5 bases from J; junction bases left unmatched: 6. The CDR3 DNA reads TGTGCCAGCAGTTTAGGGCAGGGGGCGCGTACTGAAGCTTTCTTT. Translation: CASSLGQGARTEAFF.

V usage is TRBV24-1 and J usage is TRBJ2-3; D might be TRBD2 (6 bases). The length of the CDR3 is 13 residues. CDR1 KGHDR and CDR2 SFDVKD come from the germline V gene. Trimming shortened V by 3 bases and J by 6 bases, and 9 bases separated the two germline ends. The CDR3 DNA sequence: TGTGCCACCAGTGATGTCACTAGCGATACGCAGTATTTT. Its protein product is CATSDVTSDTQYF.

V usage is TRBV20-1 and J usage is TRBJ2-3; the D gene is possibly TRBD1 (8 bases). Between the trimmed V and J ends, which lost 6 bases and 2 bases, there was a span of 18 bases. In germline, CDR1 is DFQATT, CDR2 SNEGSKA (reference sequence). This CDR3 spans 15 amino acids. The CDR3 DNA follows: TGCAGTGCCACAGGGGGGGCAAGGGTCACAGATACGCAGTATTTT. This translates into CSATGGARVTDTQYF.

The CDR3 nucleotides are TGCAGTGCTCCTACAGCGTATGGCTACACCTTC. This sequence encodes CSAPTAYGYTF. The genes are TRBV20-1 and TRBJ1-2; the D is unclear. The CDR3 runs to 11 residues. The germline V gene has CDR1 DFQATT and CDR2 SNEGSKA (reference sequence). Deletions cut 5 bases from V and 5 bases from J, with 9 bases between.

This clonotype was picked up a small number of times. The chain is built from TRBV6-2 or TRBV6-3 and TRBJ2-7, with 7 bases matching TRBD1. The CDR3 spans 16 residues. Trimming cost V 6 bases and J 3 bases; bases outside gene matches: 14. CDR1 is MNHEY and CDR2 is SVGEGT in the germline V gene. CDR3 residues: CASSPFLTGFDYEQYF. For the CDR3, the DNA is TGTGCCAGCAGCCCGTTCTTGACAGGGTTTGACTACGAGCAGTACTTC.

There are a few counts of this clonotype. The chain combines TRBV11-2 with TRBJ2-7; 9 nucleotides line up with TRBD2. The CDR3 loop spans 17 amino acids. The germline V gene has CDR1 SGHAT and CDR2 FQNNGV. V trimming: 3 bases; J trimming: 0 bases; junction bases outside the gene matches: 9. CDR3 sequence reads: CASSLLAGLVDSYEQYF. The CDR3, as DNA: TGTGCCAGCAGCTTGCTAGCGGGATTAGTAGACTCCTACGAGCAGTACTTC.

This clonotype showed up just a few times. This rearrangement joins TRBV5-5 to TRBJ1-3, with D maybe TRBD1 (5 bases). Between the trimmed V and J ends, which lost 4 bases and 7 bases, there was a span of 12 bases. Germline V gene lookup returns CDR1 SGHKS and CDR2 YYEKEE (reference sequence). CDR3 length equals 13 residues. CDR3 sequence: CASSPTASNTIYF. The CDR3, as DNA: TGTGCCAGCAGCCCGACAGCAAGCAACACCATATATTTT.

The chain is built from TRBV7-2 and TRBJ2-5; D possibly corresponds to TRBD2 (5 bases). The CDR3 is 13 amino acids. Germline loops: CDR1 SGHTA, CDR2 FQGNSA. The V end was cut by 2 bases, the J end by 5 bases, with 9 bases between. CDR3 in amino acids: CASSLSRDETQYF. The CDR3 DNA sequence: TGTGCCAGCAGCTTATCGAGGGATGAGACCCAGTACTTC.

V and J are TRBV7-9 and TRBJ2-1; D is possibly TRBD1 or TRBD2 (6 bases each). The CDR3 runs 15 residues. The germline gives CDR1 SEHNR, CDR2 FQNEAQ (reference sequence). V was pared by 2 bases and J by 1 base, with 9 bases between. CDR3 sequence reads: CASSLWGASYNEQFF. The CDR3 DNA is TGTGCCAGCAGCTTATGGGGGGCTTCCTACAATGAGCAGTTCTTC.

The V call is TRBV15, the J call TRBJ2-1; 7 bases line up with TRBD2. Germline CDR1 reads LNHNV; CDR2 reads YYDKDF (reference sequence). Losses at the gene ends were 0 bases for V and 9 bases for J; bases not matched to a gene: 8. This CDR3 spans 15 amino acids. The CDR3 nucleotides are TGTGCCACCAGCAGAGATCTTAGGGAGGGCGGTGAGCAGTTCTTC. This encodes CATSRDLREGGEQFF.

This clonotype was seen ten or more times. This rearrangement joins TRBV13 to TRBJ1-2, with D unclear. Germline V CDR1 and CDR2: PRHDT, FYEKMQ (reference sequence). Trimming removed 4 bases at V and 3 bases at J, with 9 bases between. The CDR3 is 13 residues long. CDR3 sequence reads: CASSSGRYYGYTF. The CDR3, as DNA: TGTGCCAGCAGCTCAGGTCGATACTATGGCTACACCTTC.

This chain links TRBV29-1 with TRBJ2-1, with TRBD1 matching 7 bases. Germline values: CDR1 SQVTM, CDR2 ANQGSEA. V lost 3 bases to trimming and J lost 5 bases; unmatched junction nucleotides: 13. This CDR3 is 16 amino acids long. CDR3 sequence: CSVDGVRDSHNNEQFF. The CDR3 DNA reads TGCAGCGTTGATGGGGTCAGGGACAGCCATAACAATGAGCAGTTCTTC.

There are a few counts of this clonotype. The rearrangement joins TRBV7-6 to TRBJ2-7; D unresolved. The CDR3 has 14 amino acids. V shed 5 bases and J shed 0 bases, with 11 bases lying between them. Per the germline V gene, CDR1 is SGHVS and CDR2 is FNYEAQ. As DNA, the CDR3 is TGTGCCAGCAGCCTCGGGCCATTCTCCTACGAGCAGTACTTC. Translation gives CASSLGPFSYEQYF. The complete variable domain, with remaining parts taken from reference TRBV7-6 and TRBJ2-7, reads GAGVSQSPRYKVTKRGQDVALRCDPISGHVSLYWYRQALGQGPEFLTYFNYEAQQDKSGLPNDRFSAERPEGSISTLTIQRTEQRDSAMYRCASSLGPFSYEQYFGPGTRLTVT.

This clonotype was seen only a few times. The chain joins TRBV12-3 or TRBV12-4 to TRBJ1-4; D is undetermined. The CDR3 has 14 residues. V lost 1 base, J lost 7 bases, and 10 bases lay in between. The CDR3 nucleotides are TGTGCCAGCAGTTTAGTAGGGATGAGTGAAAAACTGTTTTTT. As protein: CASSLVGMSEKLFF.

The chain has TRBV15 and TRBJ2-5, with 7 nucleotides matching TRBD2. Trimming removed 3 bases from V and 2 bases from J; junction bases left unmatched: 9. The CDR3 has 16 residues. Germline V gene data show CDR1 as LNHNV and CDR2 as YYDKDF (reference sequence). CDR3 protein: CATSRGGTPQQETQYF. Here the CDR3 DNA reads TGTGCCACCAGCAGGGGAGGGACCCCACAGCAAGAGACCCAGTACTTC.

This chain links TRBV6-6 with TRBJ2-3; TRBD1 or TRBD2 may be the D gene (5 bases each). V was shortened by 7 bases and J by 4 bases, with 12 bases between the two germline ends. The V gene's germline CDR1 is MNHNY and CDR2 SVGAGI (reference sequence). This CDR3 is built from 13 residues. The CDR3 sequence: CASTPRGADTQYF. As DNA, the CDR3 is TGTGCCAGCACCCCCCGAGGGGCAGATACGCAGTATTTT.

In this sample, this clonotype turned up a few times. V is TRBV6-2 or TRBV6-3 and J is TRBJ2-4, with D perhaps TRBD2 (5 bases). This CDR3 has 12 residues. The V gene's germline CDR1 is MNHEY and CDR2 SVGEGT. Trimming cost V 2 bases and J 15 bases, with 14 bases left between them. The CDR3 region is CASSYAAAHVYF. DNA of the CDR3: TGTGCCAGCAGTTACGCAGCGGCTCATGTGTACTTC.